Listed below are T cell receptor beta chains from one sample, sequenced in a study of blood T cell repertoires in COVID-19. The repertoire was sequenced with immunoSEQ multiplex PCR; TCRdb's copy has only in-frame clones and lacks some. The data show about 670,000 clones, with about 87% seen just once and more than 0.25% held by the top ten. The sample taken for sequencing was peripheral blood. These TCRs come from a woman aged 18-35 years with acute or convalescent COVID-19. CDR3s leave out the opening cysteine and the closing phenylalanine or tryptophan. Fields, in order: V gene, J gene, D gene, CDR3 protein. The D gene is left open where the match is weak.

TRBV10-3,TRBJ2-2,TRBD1,AITGQKNTGELF
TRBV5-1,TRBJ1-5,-,ASSLWPGQDQPQH
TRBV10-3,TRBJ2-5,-,AISARQETQY
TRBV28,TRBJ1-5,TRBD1,ASTRQGLSNQPQH
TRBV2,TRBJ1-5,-,ASGPTPNQPQH
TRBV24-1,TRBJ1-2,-,ATSDPGYGYT
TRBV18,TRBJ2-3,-,ASSPPGTQY
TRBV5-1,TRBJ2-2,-,ASSKGHLLPGELF
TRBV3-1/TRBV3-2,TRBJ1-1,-,ASSQELGRPRNTEAF
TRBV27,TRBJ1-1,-,ASSSRDQLRGNTEAF
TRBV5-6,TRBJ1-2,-,ASSPTSGGGYT
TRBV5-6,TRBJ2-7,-,ASSLGASLVGEQY
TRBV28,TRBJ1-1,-,ASSTKKDSAEAF
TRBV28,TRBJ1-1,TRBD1,ASSLLTGEGRTEAF
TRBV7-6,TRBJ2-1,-,ASSSFDEQF
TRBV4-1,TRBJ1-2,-,ASSQEARALQQNYGYT
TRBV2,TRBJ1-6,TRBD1,ASRETGTGNSPLH
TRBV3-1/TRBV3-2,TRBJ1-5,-,ASSFGLLSGNQPQH
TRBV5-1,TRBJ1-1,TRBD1,ASRPGGARAEAF
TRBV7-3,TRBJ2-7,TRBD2,ASSSQGLAGSYEQY
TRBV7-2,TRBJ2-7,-,ASSLTTATYYEQY
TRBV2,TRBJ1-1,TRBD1,ASSRDRTVTEAF
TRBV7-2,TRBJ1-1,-,ASSLGWLRDTEAF
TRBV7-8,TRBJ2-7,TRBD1,ASSPSGQGRSYEQY
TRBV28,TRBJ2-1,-,ASKATRGYNEQF
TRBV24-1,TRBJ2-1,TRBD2,ATSDLREGLDEQF
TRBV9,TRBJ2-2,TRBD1,ASSVTGGSLTGELF
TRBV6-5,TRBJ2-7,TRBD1,ASSSTGGTPYEQY
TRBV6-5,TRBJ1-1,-,ASSTGLTEAF
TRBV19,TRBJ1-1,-,ASSIRSGGKAEAF
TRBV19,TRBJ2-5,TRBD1,ASSIRTGGGETQY
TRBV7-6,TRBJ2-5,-,ASSLVGRIQETQY
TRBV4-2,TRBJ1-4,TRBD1,ASSHPPNRQGAKMDEKLF
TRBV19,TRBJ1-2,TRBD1,ASSISTGGNYGYT
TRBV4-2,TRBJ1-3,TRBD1,ASSQGQRGNTIY
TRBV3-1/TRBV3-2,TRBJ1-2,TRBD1,ASSQQGQGRGYT
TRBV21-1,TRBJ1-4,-,ASSGRGRNEKLF
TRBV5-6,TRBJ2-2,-,ASSPRTGELF
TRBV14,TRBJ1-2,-,ASSQVGGFYGYT
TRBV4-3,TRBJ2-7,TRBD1,ASSQRTGGVYEQY
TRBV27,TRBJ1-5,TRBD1,ASSSLDRGLQPQH
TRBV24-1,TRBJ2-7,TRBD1,ATSDSGGGEQY
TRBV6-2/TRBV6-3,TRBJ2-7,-,ASSRALTGIPYEQY
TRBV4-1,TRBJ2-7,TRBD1,ASSQTGTGIYEQY
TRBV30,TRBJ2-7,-,AWSEAGAIYEQY
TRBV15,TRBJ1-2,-,ATSRDRGANYGYT
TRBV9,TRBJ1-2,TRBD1,ASSPWTGANYGYT